This T cell receptor (beta chain) was captured in a study of blood T cell repertoires in COVID-19. The germline CDR1 and CDR2 sequences are GTSNPN and SVGIG (reference sequence). The V end lost 2 bases, the J end lost 0 bases, and 10 bases lay between the germline ends. CDR3 length: 14 residues. Here immunoSEQ multiplex PCR was the method, and the copy in TCRdb shows in-frame clones only, minus some. The sample consists of hundreds of thousands of clones, about 85% of them appearing once. The receptor was isolated from a woman older than 75 with active or convalescent COVID-19. Material for sequencing was peripheral blood. The chain carries TRBV30 and TRBJ1-1, with TRBD1 as a possible D gene (5 bases). CDR3 residues: CAWSSGPLNTEAFF. DNA of the CDR3: TGTGCCTGGAGTTCAGGGCCCCTGAACACTGAAGCTTTCTTT.